Only one count was recorded for the clone carrying this TCR beta chain. This entry comes from a study of CD8 T cells in Susac syndrome. Reverse transcription of roughly 0.45 to 1 ug RNA was carried out with random hexamers. One entry per CDR3 protein results from TCRdb running MiXCR on the immunoSEQ multiplex PCR reads. The sample shows around 200,000 distinct CDR3 sequences, more than 85% of them seen only once. This CDR3 has 12 residues. With 9 bases removed from V and 1 base from J, the gap between germline ends came to 9 bases. This receptor was taken from a human donor with multiple sclerosis. Sample: CD8+ T cells from PBMCs. The genes are TRBV12-3 or TRBV12-4 and TRBJ1-2; no firm D call. CDR3 bases: TGTGCCAGTTCCTTTTTTAACTATGGCTACACCTTC. Encoded protein: CASSFFNYGYTF.